These 28 T cell receptor beta chains were all obtained from the same sample, sequenced in a study of early T cells in non-severe SARS-CoV-2 infection. One entry per CDR3 protein, called by TCRdb with MiXCR from the 5' RACE reads. The sample has more than 65,000 distinct CDR3 sequences, 12% seen once. The specimen sequenced was whole blood. The receptors were sampled from an adult who was a healthcare worker with PCR-confirmed SARS-CoV-2 infection or an uninfected control (not recorded which).

This clonotype was recorded many times. The V gene is TRBV30, the J gene TRBJ1-1; D perhaps matches TRBD1 (6 bases). The V gene lost 3 bases and the J gene lost 6 bases, with 14 bases spanning the gap. CDR1 is GTSNPN and CDR2 is SVGIG in the germline V gene (reference sequence). The CDR3 is 13 residues long. The DNA of the CDR3 is TGTGCCTGGAGCCTACAGGGTGGCGCTGAAGCTTTCTTT. Translation gives CAWSLQGGAEAFF.

This clonotype was recorded a few times. This rearrangement joins TRBV4-1 to TRBJ2-5; D call uncertain. The length of the CDR3 is 13 residues. Germline V gene lookup returns CDR1 MGHRA and CDR2 YSYEKL. The V end was cut by 5 bases, the J end by 3 bases, with 10 bases between. Here the CDR3 DNA reads TGCGCCAGCAGCTTCACAGAAGAAGAGACCCAGTACTTC. Its translation: CASSFTEEETQYF.

This clonotype was seen ten or more times. The chain employs TRBV18 and TRBJ1-5; D might be TRBD1 (6 bases). V was shortened by 3 bases and J by 0 bases, with 12 bases between the two germline ends. The CDR3 runs to 16 residues. CDR1 and CDR2 (germline): KGHSH, LQKENI. CDR3 sequence: CASSPSAGVSNQPQHF. The CDR3 DNA sequence: TGTGCCAGCTCACCGTCGGCAGGGGTTAGCAATCAGCCCCAGCATTTT.

This rearrangement joins TRBV7-2 to TRBJ2-3; 15 bases agree with TRBD2. The CDR3 runs to 15 residues. Germline V gene data show CDR1 as SGHTA and CDR2 as FQGNSA. After removal of 1 base from V and 13 bases from J, the junction contained 6 bases not matched to a gene. CDR3 amino acids: CASSLGTSGRAMEYF. Written as DNA, the CDR3 is TGTGCCAGCAGCTTAGGGACTAGCGGGAGGGCCATGGAGTATTTT.

The table lists this clonotype with a few counts. The gene calls are TRBV10-3 and TRBJ1-2; a possible D gene is TRBD1 (5 bases). The CDR3 consists of 13 residues. The germline CDR1 and CDR2 sequences are ENHRY and SYGVKD. Trimming removed 7 bases at V and 3 bases at J, with 12 bases between. The CDR3 region has the DNA TGTGCCATCAAGGAAGGGACGGACTATGGCTACACCTTC. Its translation: CAIKEGTDYGYTF.

The rearrangement links TRBV5-1 to TRBJ2-2; D gene uncertain. CDR3 length: 15 residues. Germline V lookup: CDR1 SGHRS, CDR2 YFSETQ. Trimming cost V 4 bases and J 2 bases, with 12 bases left between them. The CDR3 sequence is CASSLTGTNTGELFF. CDR3 in DNA: TGCGCCAGCAGCCTAACGGGTACAAACACCGGGGAGCTGTTTTTT.

This clonotype was seen repeatedly, ten times or more. CDR3 residues: CSGGKGSGEQFF. For the CDR3, the DNA is TGCAGCGGGGGAAAGGGTTCGGGTGAGCAGTTCTTC. The chain joins TRBV29-1 to TRBJ2-1; D not resolved. The CDR3 totals 12 residues. Germline loops: CDR1 SQVTM, CDR2 ANQGSEA. Trimming removed 7 bases at V and 9 bases at J, with 16 bases between.

The table lists this clonotype with many counts. The chain links TRBV5-5 to TRBJ2-1, with D uncertain. This CDR3 has 11 amino acids. Germline V gene data show CDR1 as SGHKS and CDR2 as YYEKEE (reference sequence). V was cut by 4 bases and J by 4 bases, with 3 bases left in between. CDR3 sequence: CASSIYNEQFF. CDR3 in DNA: TGTGCCAGCAGCATTTACAATGAGCAGTTCTTC.

The sample holds a few counts of this clonotype. CDR3 sequence: CASSHRTDYNEQFF. CDR3 DNA sequence: TGCGCCAGCAGCCACCGGACAGATTACAATGAGCAGTTCTTC. The chain carries TRBV4-1 and TRBJ2-1; D is perhaps TRBD1 (6 bases). This CDR3 is 14 amino acids long. Germline V gives CDR1 MGHRA, CDR2 YSYEKL. The V and J ends lost 3 bases and 4 bases respectively, with 10 bases between them.

Comment on this clonotype: A much larger clone lies a single base off, so this may be a read error. The rearrangement uses TRBV5-4 and TRBJ2-3; TRBD2 aligns across 8 bases. Germline-derived CDR1 and CDR2 are SGHNT and YYREEE (reference sequence). The CDR3 runs to 15 residues. The chain's CDR3 is CVSKPIAGSGDTQYF. In nucleotides, the CDR3 is TGTGTCAGCAAGCCCATAGCGGGATCAGGGGATACGCAGTATTTT.

This clonotype was seen at least ten times. The gene calls are TRBV12-3 or TRBV12-4 and TRBJ1-1, with D hard to call. Deletions cut 3 bases from V and 8 bases from J, with 10 bases between. The CDR3 runs to 12 residues. The CDR3 loop reads CASSFLEQEAFF. DNA for the CDR3: TGTGCCAGCAGTTTCCTCGAACAGGAAGCTTTCTTT.

The rearrangement uses TRBV20-1 and TRBJ2-7, with TRBD2 matching over 8 bases. With 1 base clipped from V and 2 bases from J, the junction kept 7 bases outside the gene matches. The CDR3 consists of 15 residues. Germline assignment: CDR1 DFQATT and CDR2 SNEGSKA (reference sequence). The CDR3 DNA sequence: TGCAGTGCTAGAGCGAGCGGGAGTCTTACCTACGAGCAGTACTTC. Its protein is CSARASGSLTYEQYF.

This clonotype came up a few times. The chain has TRBV12-3 or TRBV12-4 and TRBJ2-7; D not certain. Trimming removed 4 bases from V and 5 bases from J, with 9 bases in between. The CDR3 has 12 residues. Here the CDR3 reads CASSSPPDEQYF. In nucleotides, the CDR3 is TGTGCCAGCAGTTCGCCCCCAGACGAGCAGTACTTC.

This clonotype was observed many times. The rearrangement uses TRBV12-3 or TRBV12-4 and TRBJ2-3, with 11 bases lining up with TRBD2. V gave up 3 bases and J gave up 2 bases; unmatched junction bases: 7. The CDR3 totals 17 residues. This CDR3 reads CASSLDPTSGVTDTQYF. The DNA for the CDR3 is TGTGCCAGCAGTTTGGATCCGACTAGCGGGGTCACAGATACGCAGTATTTT.

This clonotype occurred once. The rearrangement joins TRBV28 to TRBJ2-1, with TRBD2 as a possible D gene (7 bases). Per the germline V gene, CDR1 is MDHEN and CDR2 is SYDVKM. The CDR3 sequence is 15 residues long. Trimming cost V 5 bases and J 6 bases, with 17 bases left between them. DNA of the CDR3: TGTGCCAGCAGTCCCCCGGGGGAGGGGGGCAATGAGCAGTTCTTC. Translating gives CASSPPGEGGNEQFF.

This chain joins TRBV5-1 and TRBJ2-7, with D uncertain. This CDR3 comprises 14 residues. Germline CDR1 reads SGHRS; CDR2 reads YFSETQ. The germline V and J ends were trimmed by 0 bases and 7 bases, with 14 bases remaining between them. The DNA of the CDR3 is TGCGCCAGCAGCTTGGACCGCCCTACATGGGAGCAGTACTTC. The encoded protein is CASSLDRPTWEQYF.

This clonotype was picked up a small number of times. This rearrangement joins TRBV5-1 to TRBJ2-2, with 13 bases identical to TRBD2. Germline assignment: CDR1 SGHRS and CDR2 YFSETQ. The CDR3 totals 16 residues. V shed 2 bases and J 8 bases; nucleotides not matched to a gene: 6. In nucleotides, the CDR3 is TGCGCCAGCAGCTTATGGACTAGCGGGAGCTCGGGGGAGCTGTTTTTT. This sequence encodes CASSLWTSGSSGELFF. The full variable domain, rest sourced from reference TRBV5-1 and TRBJ2-2, is KAGVTQTPRYLIKTRGQQVTLSCSPISGHRSVSWYQQTPGQGLQFLFEYFSETQRNKGNFPGRFSGRQFSNSRSEMNVSTLELGDSALYLCASSLWTSGSSGELFFGEGSRLTVL.

The chain recombines TRBV20-1 with TRBJ2-1; D not certain. V was trimmed by 6 bases and J by 9 bases, leaving 24 bases between them. The CDR3 is made up of 15 amino acids. Per the germline V gene, CDR1 is DFQATT and CDR2 is SNEGSKA (reference sequence). The CDR3 DNA reads as TGCAGTGCGAAGAGGCAGCCGGTCACGCAGGTTGAGCAGTTCTTC. It codes for CSAKRQPVTQVEQFF.

This clonotype was seen ten or more times. The chain uses TRBV7-3 and TRBJ2-7; 8 bases match TRBD1. CDR3 length: 15 residues. J gave up 3 bases and V 4 bases, and 8 bases lay outside the gene matches. Germline CDR1 SGHTA, CDR2 FQGTGA. The CDR3 here is CASSCYRGEIYEQYF. DNA of the CDR3: TGTGCCAGCAGCTGCTACAGGGGGGAAATCTACGAGCAGTACTTC.

This clonotype showed up many times. The chain recombines TRBV19 with TRBJ2-7; D possibly matches TRBD1 or TRBD2 (5 bases each). Germline V gives CDR1 LNHDA, CDR2 SQIVND (reference sequence). The CDR3 is 14 amino acids. V dropped 5 bases and J dropped 0 bases, with 11 bases sitting between them. CDR3 sequence (DNA): TGTGCCAGTAGTTACGGGGCCCACTCCTACGAGCAGTACTTC. Translation gives CASSYGAHSYEQYF.

This clonotype was found many times. This chain uses TRBV19 with TRBJ2-5; D is perhaps TRBD2 (6 bases). The V gene's germline CDR1 is LNHDA and CDR2 SQIVND (reference sequence). The CDR3 has 13 residues. V was clipped by 6 bases and J by 4 bases, with 12 bases between them. The CDR3 is CASSRLDGETQYF. As DNA, the CDR3 is TGTGCCAGTAGCCGACTAGATGGAGAGACCCAGTACTTC.

This clonotype was seen a handful of times. The chain couples TRBV7-9 to TRBJ2-3; 12 nucleotides match TRBD2. The CDR3 runs 15 residues. Per germline, CDR1 SEHNR and CDR2 FQNEAQ (reference sequence). The junction had 5 bases not matched to a gene; V was cut back by 5 bases and J by 5 bases. CDR3 protein: CASSRLAGEGDTQYF. For the CDR3, the DNA is TGTGCCAGCAGCCGACTAGCGGGAGAGGGAGATACGCAGTATTTT. The whole variable domain, remainder taken from reference TRBV7-9 and TRBJ2-3, is DTGVSQNPRHKITKRGQNVTFRCDPISEHNRLYWYRQTLGQGPEFLTYFQNEAQLEKSRLLSDRFSAERPKGSFSTLEIQRTEQGDSAMYLCASSRLAGEGDTQYFGPGTRLTVL.

This clonotype has at least ten counts. The chain uses TRBV20-1 and TRBJ2-1, with 7 bases matching TRBD2. V was pared by 3 bases and J by 0 bases, with 8 bases of the junction left unmatched. This CDR3 is built from 16 residues. Germline V gives CDR1 DFQATT, CDR2 SNEGSKA (reference sequence). The CDR3 nucleotides are TGCAGTGCTAGGGCCCTAGCGGTCCTCTCCTACAATGAGCAGTTCTTC. Translating it yields CSARALAVLSYNEQFF.

This clonotype was observed a handful of times. The chain employs TRBV30 and TRBJ2-1, with TRBD2 matching 7 bases. The V gene's germline CDR1 is GTSNPN and CDR2 SVGIG (reference sequence). The V segment lost 1 base and the J segment 7 bases; nucleotides outside the gene matches: 7. This CDR3 has 14 amino acids. Written as DNA, the CDR3 is TGTGCCTGGAGTGGCTGGACTAGAGCTAATGAGCAGTTCTTC. This codes for CAWSGWTRANEQFF.

This clonotype was recorded at least ten times. The chain recombines TRBV5-4 with TRBJ2-2; D ambiguous. There are 15 residues in the CDR3. Per germline, CDR1 SGHNT and CDR2 YYREEE (reference sequence). Trimming took 1 base from V and 1 from J, leaving 8 bases between them. As DNA, the CDR3 is TGTGCCAGCAGCTTGAATATGGGGAACACCGGGGAGCTGTTTTTT. Protein product: CASSLNMGNTGELFF. Based on the CDR3 plus reference TRBV5-4 and TRBJ2-2, the full variable domain is ETGVTQSPTHLIKTRGQQVTLRCSSQSGHNTVSWYQQALGQGPQFIFQYYREEENGRGNFPPRFSGLQFPNYSSELNVNALELDDSALYLCASSLNMGNTGELFFGEGSRLTVL.

This clonotype was seen a handful of times. CDR3 sequence reads: CASSAVQAQPQHF. The CDR3 DNA follows: TGTGCCAGTAGTGCGGTACAGGCTCAGCCCCAGCATTTT. V is TRBV19 and J is TRBJ1-5, with D possibly TRBD1 on 5 matching bases. The length of the CDR3 is 13 residues. V was cut by 5 bases and J by 6 bases, with 11 bases left in between. In germline, CDR1 is LNHDA, CDR2 SQIVND (reference sequence). The complete variable domain, with remaining parts taken from reference TRBV19 and TRBJ1-5, reads DGGITQSPKYLFRKEGQNVTLSCEQNLNHDAMYWYRQDPGQGLRLIYYSQIVNDFQKGDIAEGYSVSREKKESFPLTVTSAQKNPTAFYLCASSAVQAQPQHFGDGTRLSIL.

This clonotype came up many times. The chain joins TRBV11-2 to TRBJ2-7; D remains ambiguous. The CDR3 totals 13 residues. CDR1 is SGHAT and CDR2 is FQNNGV in the germline V gene. V lost 2 bases and J 0 bases, leaving 5 bases between the germline ends. CDR3 amino acids: CASSLRVSYEQYF. The CDR3 DNA sequence: TGTGCCAGCAGCTTAAGAGTCTCCTACGAGCAGTACTTC.

The chain joins TRBV20-1 to TRBJ2-7; 7 nucleotides line up with TRBD1. Germline V gives CDR1 DFQATT, CDR2 SNEGSKA (reference sequence). CDR3 length: 14 amino acids. The V segment lost 1 base and the J segment 6 bases; nucleotides outside the gene matches: 9. DNA of the CDR3: TGCAGTGCTAGAGTATCGGCAGGGGGTCGCGAGCAGTACTTC. It translates to CSARVSAGGREQYF.